The clone carrying this TCR beta chain was seen repeatedly, ten times or more. As to treatment: PENTA 11 planned treatment interruption arm or continuous ART arm. The data are from a study of HIV-infected children after antiretroviral therapy interruption. The CDR3 spans 14 residues. Deletions cut 6 bases from V and 2 bases from J, with 14 bases between. CDR1 is MDHEN and CDR2 is SYDVKM in the germline V gene. Unique molecular identifiers were included in an RNA-based 3' RACE TCR library. A single record per CDR3 protein comes from TCRdb applying MiXCR to the 3' RACE reads. The table lists more than 75,000 distinct CDR3 sequences, less than 7% of them singletons.

The TCR originated in a pool of human donors with HIV. Here the sequenced sample was CD45RA+ CD4+ T cells from PBMCs, pooled from several time points, taken from a donor given antiretroviral therapy, either interrupted or continuous. Documented subset: naive CD4+ CD45RA+ CD45RO- T cells. The rearrangement links TRBV28 to TRBJ2-7, with a weak D call TRBD1 (6 bases). CDR3 in amino acids: CASSYYRVTYEQYF. The CDR3 DNA reads as TGTGCCAGCAGCTACTACAGGGTAACCTACGAGCAGTACTTC.